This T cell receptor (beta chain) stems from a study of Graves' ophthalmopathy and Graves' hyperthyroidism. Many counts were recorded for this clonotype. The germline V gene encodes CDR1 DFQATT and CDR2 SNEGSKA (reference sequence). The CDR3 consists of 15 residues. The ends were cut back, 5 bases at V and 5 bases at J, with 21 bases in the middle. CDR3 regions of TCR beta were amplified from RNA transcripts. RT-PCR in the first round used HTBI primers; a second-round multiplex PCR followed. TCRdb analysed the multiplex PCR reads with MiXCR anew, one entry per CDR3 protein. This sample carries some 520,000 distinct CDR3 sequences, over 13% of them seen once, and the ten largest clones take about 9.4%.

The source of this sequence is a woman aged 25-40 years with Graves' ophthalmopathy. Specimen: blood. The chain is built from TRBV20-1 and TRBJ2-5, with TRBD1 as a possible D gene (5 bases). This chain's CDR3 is CSAPHTQGRRETQYF. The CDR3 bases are TGCAGTGCTCCGCACACCCAGGGTAGGCGGGAGACCCAGTACTTC.